This TCR beta chain appears in the sequencing data of a study of blood T cell repertoires in COVID-19 (dated by TCRdb to about 2020). About the investigation overall: The collaborator samples originated in the United States, Italy and Spain and spanned the acute and convalescent phases of COVID-19. The samples were drawn from the first 160 participants of the ongoing ImmuneRACE study and from roughly 1,300 subjects provided by 6 global collaborators. The material from the prospective study consisted of cDNA or gDNA derived from T cells, B-cell-depleted T cells, or PBMCs. The repertoires were released in a freely available public database meant as a resource for research on the immune response to SARS-CoV-2. Where available, HLA class I and class II types were taken from metadata supplied by the sample provider and were not determined by assay-based typing. The sample metadata nearly always contained a de-identified subject ID, COVID-19 status, age in years and sex. Subjects who had been exposed to COVID-19, were actively infected with it, or had recovered from it provided the deeply sampled blood TCRbeta repertoires that made up the dataset. On the study overall, not on this receptor specifically: Clinical and demographic metadata were provided uncurated, with the amount varying by source and participant.

Whole blood was collected in K2EDTA tubes by collaborating institutions according to the institutions' own protocols. For TCRbeta analysis, collaborators shipped samples in one of three forms: frozen whole blood, isolated PBMCs, or DNA extracted from either of those sample types. Regarding this clone: Which antigen it targets is not known. No per-base quality is available; no much larger clone lies one base away.

The immunoSEQ Assay, a bias-controlled multiplex PCR, was used to amplify TCRbeta CDR3 regions from genomic DNA. As for how the authors treated the data: Within the assay, amplification of reference gene primers was used to estimate how many nucleated cells each sample contained. Sequence reads were collapsed and filtered to measure the absolute abundance of every unique TCRbeta CDR3 rearrangement. For each sample, productive Simpson clonality was calculated as the square root of Simpson's diversity index across productive rearrangements. The table comes from immuneACCESS by way of TCRdb, which keeps in-frame sequences with V and J called. Part of the clones is missing from these tables; in studies checked, under half for an unresolved V gene and the rest for unknown reasons. That table supplies the V and J calls and clone size; D and trimming were determined from the DNA. The sample table records more than 200,000 clones; around 80% of these occur just once. The ten largest clones take up around 4% of the sample.

Sequenced sample: peripheral blood. The receptor was isolated from a man between 60 and 75 years old with acute or convalescent COVID-19.

The encoded CDR3 is CASSPQKGINTEAFF. The DNA is TGTGCCAGCAGCCCCCAAAAGGGGATAAACACTGAAGCTTTCTTT. The rearrangement joined TRBV7-6 to TRBJ1-1, and possibly TRBD1, on 5 matching bases. The germline V gene specifies SGHVS as CDR1 and FNYEAQ as CDR2. Cut back by 5 bases and 2 bases, the V and J ends lie 15 bases apart. The cysteine opens and the phenylalanine closes a CDR3 of 15 amino acids. The retained sequence is limited to the CDR3, 45 bases, with the frame set at the first base.